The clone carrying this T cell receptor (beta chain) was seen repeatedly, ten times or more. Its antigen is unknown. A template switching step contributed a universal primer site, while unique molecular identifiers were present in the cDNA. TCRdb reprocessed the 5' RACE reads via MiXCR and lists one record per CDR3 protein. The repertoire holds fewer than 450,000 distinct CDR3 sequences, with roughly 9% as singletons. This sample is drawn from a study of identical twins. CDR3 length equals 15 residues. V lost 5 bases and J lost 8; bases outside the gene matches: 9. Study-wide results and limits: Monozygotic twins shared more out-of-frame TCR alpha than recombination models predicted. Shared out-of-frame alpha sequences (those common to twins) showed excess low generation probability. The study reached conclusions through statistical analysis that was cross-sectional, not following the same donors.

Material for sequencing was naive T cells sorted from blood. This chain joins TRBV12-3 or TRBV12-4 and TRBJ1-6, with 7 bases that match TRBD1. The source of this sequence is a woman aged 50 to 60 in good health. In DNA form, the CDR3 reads TGTGCCAGCAGTCTAAAATCAGGGGGTGATTCACCCCTCCACTTT. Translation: CASSLKSGGDSPLHF.